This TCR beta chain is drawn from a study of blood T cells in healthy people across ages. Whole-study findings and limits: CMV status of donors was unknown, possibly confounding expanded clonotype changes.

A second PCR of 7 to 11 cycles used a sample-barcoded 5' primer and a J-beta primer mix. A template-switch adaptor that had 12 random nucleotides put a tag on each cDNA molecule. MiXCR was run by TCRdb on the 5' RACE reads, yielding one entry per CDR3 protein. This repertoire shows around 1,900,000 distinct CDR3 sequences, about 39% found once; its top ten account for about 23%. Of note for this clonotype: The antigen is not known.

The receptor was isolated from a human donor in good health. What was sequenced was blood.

The CDR3 reads CASGPGRETQYF. In nucleotides, the CDR3 is TGTGCCAGCGGCCCAGGGAGGGAGACCCAGTACTTC. The rearrangement links TRBV12-3 or TRBV12-4 to TRBJ2-5; tentative D call: TRBD2 (6 bases). The V and J ends lost 8 bases and 5 bases respectively, with 12 bases between them. The CDR3 loop spans 12 amino acids.